The clone carrying this T cell receptor (beta chain) turned up a few times. What it recognizes is unknown. The sample comes from a study of T-cell memory formation after mild COVID-19. TCRdb redid the calling of the 5' RACE reads with MiXCR, one entry per CDR3 protein. The repertoire includes roughly 50,000 distinct CDR3 sequences, over 9% of them detected once, and 20% to 25% sits in the top ten. General study findings and limits: Later expanders leaned CD4+, whereas day 15 to 85 contracting clones were balanced CD4/CD8. Mainly in CM and EM were contracting CD4+ clones; CD8+ were in EMRA.

This CDR3 is 13 amino acids long. V dropped 6 bases and J dropped 1 base, with 9 bases sitting between them. In germline, CDR1 is MNHNY, CDR2 SVGAGI (reference sequence). The sequence derives from a man between 18 and 35 years old who had mild COVID-19 (a few samples of this study predate the infection). Cell type and time point are not known. The sample consisted of PBMCs or a T cell subset sorted from them (not recorded which). The gene calls are TRBV6-6 and TRBJ1-1; D is unclear. As DNA, the CDR3 is TGTGCCAGCAGCCACCGCCAGAACACTGAAGCTTTCTTT. Encoded protein: CASSHRQNTEAFF.